This is a list of T cell receptor beta chains from one sample in a study of blood T cell repertoires in COVID-19. Produced via immunoSEQ multiplex PCR; TCRdb's table is partial and in-frame only. The sample lists 180,000 or so clones; roughly four fifths were seen once. Material for sequencing was PBMCs or T cells enriched from blood (not recorded which). The receptors originated from a man aged 50 or older who had recovered from COVID-19. The CDR3 runs from the conserved cysteine through the conserved F or W. D genes are given only for firm matches. Where a row states a size, it is once, few, many or the class of an expanded clone; other rows omit it.

CDR3: CASSPEQGVYGYTF
DNA: TGTGCCAGCAGCCCCGAACAGGGGGTCTATGGCTACACCTTC
D: TRBD1
V: TRBV3-1/TRBV3-2
J: TRBJ1-2
size: .

CDR3: CASSVDGAGGSYNEQFF
DNA: TGTGCCAGCAGCGTAGATGGAGCGGGAGGCTCCTACAATGAGCAGTTCTTC
D: TRBD2
V: TRBV9
J: TRBJ2-1
size: .

CDR3: CASSQDPSESTQETQYF
DNA: TGCGCCAGCAGCCAAGATCCCTCTGAGAGCACCCAAGAGACCCAGTACTTC
D: .
V: TRBV4-1
J: TRBJ2-5
size: once

CDR3: CASQIYEQFF
DNA: TGTGCCAGCCAAATCTACGAGCAGTTCTTC
D: .
V: TRBV7-9
J: TRBJ2-1
size: few

CDR3: CASRRTGGSNQPQHF
DNA: TGTGCCAGCAGGCGGACAGGGGGATCCAATCAGCCCCAGCATTTT
D: TRBD1
V: TRBV28
J: TRBJ1-5
size: .

CDR3: CASSRSDGGSGNTIYF
DNA: TGTGCCAGCAGCCGATCGGACGGAGGGTCCGGAAACACCATATATTTT
D: .
V: TRBV7-8
J: TRBJ1-3
size: .

CDR3: CASSKQGWTGELFF
DNA: TGTGCCAGCAGTAAACAGGGGTGGACCGGGGAGCTGTTTTTT
D: TRBD1
V: TRBV28
J: TRBJ2-2
size: few

CDR3: CASSYTLVGGDYGYTF
DNA: TGCGCCAGCAGCTACACGCTCGTTGGGGGCGACTATGGCTACACCTTC
D: .
V: TRBV5-1
J: TRBJ1-2
size: few

CDR3: CASSSWTVTNSPLHF
DNA: TGCGCCAGCAGCTCCTGGACAGTGACGAATTCACCCCTCCACTTT
D: .
V: TRBV5-1
J: TRBJ1-6
size: once

CDR3: CASSGMGQGHSPLHF
DNA: TGTGCCAGCAGTGGCATGGGACAGGGTCATTCACCCCTCCACTTT
D: TRBD1
V: TRBV6-6
J: TRBJ1-6
size: .

CDR3: CATSDFSTEETQYF
DNA: TGTGCCACCAGTGATTTTTCGACAGAAGAGACCCAGTACTTC
D: .
V: TRBV24-1
J: TRBJ2-5
size: few

CDR3: CASSWSPGGSNGYTF
DNA: TGTGCCAGCAGTTGGTCACCAGGGGGTTCAAATGGCTACACCTTC
D: TRBD1
V: TRBV27
J: TRBJ1-2
size: .

CDR3: CASRIREDTGELFF
DNA: TGTGCCAGCAGAATCCGGGAGGACACCGGGGAGCTGTTTTTT
D: TRBD2
V: TRBV2
J: TRBJ2-2
size: .

CDR3: CASSLPSGAVSEQFF
DNA: TGCGCCAGCAGCTTGCCTAGCGGGGCGGTTTCGGAGCAGTTCTTC
D: TRBD2
V: TRBV5-1
J: TRBJ2-1
size: .

CDR3: CASSEGQRLETQYF
DNA: TGTGCCAGCAGCGAGGGACAGCGCTTGGAGACCCAGTACTTC
D: TRBD1
V: TRBV9
J: TRBJ2-5
size: .

CDR3: CASRIIGTSGGYEQYF
DNA: TGTGCCAGCAGAATTATTGGGACTAGCGGGGGGTACGAGCAGTACTTC
D: TRBD2
V: TRBV27
J: TRBJ2-7
size: once

CDR3: CASSLLSRDGYTF
DNA: TGTGCCAGCAGCTTACTGAGCAGGGATGGCTACACCTTC
D: .
V: TRBV11-2
J: TRBJ1-2
size: few

CDR3: CASSLIKSDTEAFF
DNA: TGCGCCAGCAGCCTCATTAAGTCGGACACTGAAGCTTTCTTT
D: .
V: TRBV5-1
J: TRBJ1-1
size: few

CDR3: CASSIEGRGTAQAFF
DNA: TGTGCCAGTAGTATAGAAGGGCGGGGGACGGCCCAAGCTTTCTTT
D: .
V: TRBV19
J: TRBJ1-1
size: .

CDR3: CASSLYKGPASQYF
DNA: TGTGCCAGCAGCTTATACAAGGGGCCGGCGTCCCAGTACTTC
D: .
V: TRBV11-2
J: TRBJ2-5
size: .

CDR3: CASRTGGKGEQFF
DNA: TGTGCCAGCAGGACAGGGGGGAAGGGTGAGCAGTTCTTC
D: TRBD1
V: TRBV28
J: TRBJ2-1
size: .

CDR3: CASSLNRDLNYGYTF
DNA: TGTGCCAGCAGCTTAAACAGGGACCTTAACTATGGCTACACCTTC
D: .
V: TRBV7-2
J: TRBJ1-2
size: .

CDR3: CATSAGRDTEAFF
DNA: TGTGCCACCAGTGCAGGCAGGGACACTGAAGCTTTCTTT
D: .
V: TRBV24-1
J: TRBJ1-1
size: .

CDR3: CASSIGLAGANEQFF
DNA: TGTGCCAGCAGCATTGGACTAGCGGGGGCGAATGAGCAGTTCTTC
D: TRBD2
V: TRBV9
J: TRBJ2-1
size: .

CDR3: CASTFSGRTSYNEQFF
DNA: TGTGCCAGCACATTTAGCGGGAGGACGTCCTACAATGAGCAGTTCTTC
D: TRBD2
V: TRBV28
J: TRBJ2-1
size: .

CDR3: CASSSQIRGANYEQYF
DNA: TGTGCCAGCAGTTCTCAGATTCGGGGGGCTAATTACGAGCAGTACTTC
D: .
V: TRBV28
J: TRBJ2-7
size: .

CDR3: CASSPGLISNQPQHF
DNA: TGTGCCAGCAGCCCGGGACTGATTAGCAATCAGCCCCAGCATTTT
D: .
V: TRBV3-1/TRBV3-2
J: TRBJ1-5
size: .

CDR3: CASTPPGQETQYF
DNA: TGTGCCAGCACCCCTCCGGGGCAAGAGACCCAGTACTTC
D: .
V: TRBV6-5
J: TRBJ2-5
size: once

CDR3: CASSESEMNTEAFF
DNA: TGTGCCAGCAGCGAATCCGAGATGAACACTGAAGCTTTCTTT
D: .
V: TRBV9
J: TRBJ1-1
size: .

CDR3: CASSVGTSGTDTQYF
DNA: TGTGCCAGCAGCGTGGGGACTAGCGGCACAGATACGCAGTATTTT
D: TRBD2
V: TRBV7-8
J: TRBJ2-3
size: .

CDR3: CASSLSGQAFTYEQYF
DNA: TGTGCCAGCAGTTTATCTGGACAGGCCTTTACCTACGAGCAGTACTTC
D: TRBD1
V: TRBV27
J: TRBJ2-7
size: .

CDR3: CASTFGGVGTNEKLFF
DNA: TGTGCCAGCACCTTTGGAGGGGTTGGGACTAATGAAAAACTGTTTTTT
D: .
V: TRBV2
J: TRBJ1-4
size: once

CDR3: CASSPGTSGDVNTDTQYF
DNA: TGTGCCAGCTCACCAGGGACTAGCGGGGACGTCAACACAGATACGCAGTATTTT
D: TRBD2
V: TRBV18
J: TRBJ2-3
size: .

CDR3: CSATWASGNEQFF
DNA: TGCAGCGCTACGTGGGCTAGCGGAAATGAGCAGTTCTTC
D: TRBD2
V: TRBV29-1
J: TRBJ2-1
size: .

CDR3: CSVVGGRALTYNEQFF
DNA: TGCAGCGTTGTTGGCGGGAGGGCCCTCACCTACAATGAGCAGTTCTTC
D: TRBD2
V: TRBV29-1
J: TRBJ2-1
size: .